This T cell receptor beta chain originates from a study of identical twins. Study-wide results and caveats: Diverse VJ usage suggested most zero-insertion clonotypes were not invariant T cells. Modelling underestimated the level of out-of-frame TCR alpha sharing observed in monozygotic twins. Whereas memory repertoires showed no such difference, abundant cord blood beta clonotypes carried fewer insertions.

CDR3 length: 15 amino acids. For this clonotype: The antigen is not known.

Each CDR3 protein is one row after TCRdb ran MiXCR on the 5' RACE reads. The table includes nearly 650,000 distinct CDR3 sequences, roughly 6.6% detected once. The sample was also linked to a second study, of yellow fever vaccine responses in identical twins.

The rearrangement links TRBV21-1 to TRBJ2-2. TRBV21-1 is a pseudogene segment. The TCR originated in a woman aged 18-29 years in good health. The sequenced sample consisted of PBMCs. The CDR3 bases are TGTGCCAGCAGCAAAGTTAGAGTGAACACCGGGGAGCTGTTTTTT. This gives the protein CASSKVRVNTGELFF.